A single sample gave rise to the 23 T cell receptor beta chains below, sequenced in a study of identical twins. TCRdb called the 5' RACE reads again in MiXCR, with one record for every CDR3 protein. The sample records roughly 250,000 distinct CDR3 sequences, roughly 7.5% being singletons. The data were also submitted as part of a second study, on yellow fever vaccine responses in identical twins.

The sample taken for sequencing was CD8+ T cells sorted from blood. These receptors all stem from a young woman in good health.

This chain uses TRBV28 with TRBJ1-1; 10 positions match TRBD1. After removal of 3 bases from V and 13 bases from J, the junction contained 5 bases not matched to a gene. The germline CDR1 and CDR2 sequences are MDHEN and SYDVKM. This CDR3 is built from 12 residues. CDR3 amino acids: CASSLGTGAGFF. Written as DNA, the CDR3 is TGTGCCAGCAGTTTGGGGACAGGGGCAGGTTTCTTT.

The rearrangement links TRBV6-2 or TRBV6-3 to TRBJ1-4, with no clear D. Germline V gene sequence: CDR1 MNHEY, CDR2 SVGEGT. This CDR3 has 16 residues. The V end was cut by 0 bases, the J end by 3 bases, with 11 bases between. The CDR3 here is CASSYSIRLPNEKLFF. The CDR3 bases are TGTGCCAGCAGTTACTCGATCCGGCTCCCTAATGAAAAACTGTTTTTT.

The chain's CDR3 is CASSSTGIYEQYV. CDR3 coding DNA: TGTGCCAGCAGTTCGACAGGGATCTACGAGCAGTACGTC. This chain links TRBV28 with TRBJ2-7, with 7 nucleotides matching TRBD1. Germline trimming cut 4 bases from V and 3 bases from J; bases unmatched to any gene: 3. This CDR3 has 13 residues. Germline CDR1 is MDHEN and CDR2 is SYDVKM.

In its sample, this clonotype was seen a few times. The chain joins TRBV9 to TRBJ2-7; 9 bases agree with TRBD1. Trimming took 0 bases from V and 4 from J; bases not matched to a gene: 8. CDR3 length: 16 residues. Per germline, CDR1 SGDLS and CDR2 YYNGEE. The CDR3 sequence is CASSVGGTGQGYEQYF. The CDR3, as DNA: TGTGCCAGCAGCGTAGGGGGAACGGGACAGGGATACGAGCAGTACTTC.

The genes are TRBV7-3 and TRBJ2-7; TRBD2 is a possible D gene (6 bases). This CDR3 is 15 amino acids long. Trimming removed 1 base from V and 0 bases from J, with 10 bases in between. Germline CDR1 SGHTA, CDR2 FQGTGA. For the CDR3, the DNA is TGTGCCAGCAGCTTAATCGCGGGGAGCTCCTACGAGCAGTACTTC. As protein: CASSLIAGSSYEQYF.

This clonotype was found many times. J is TRBJ2-1 and V is TRBV6-5; TRBD2 agrees at 9 bases. Germline V lookup: CDR1 MNHEY, CDR2 SVGAGI. V lost 0 bases to trimming and J lost 10 bases; unmatched junction nucleotides: 13. The CDR3 runs to 17 residues. CDR3 protein: CASSYSGLAGTSGEQFF. The CDR3 DNA follows: TGTGCCAGCAGTTACTCCGGTCTAGCGGGGACGAGTGGGGAGCAGTTCTTC.

This clonotype has more than one count but fewer than ten. The V gene is TRBV2, the J gene TRBJ2-1; D could derive from TRBD1 or TRBD2 (5 bases each). V was shortened by 1 base and J by 10 bases, with 8 bases between the two germline ends. The CDR3 is 12 residues long. CDR1 SNHLY and CDR2 FYNNEI come from the germline V gene. CDR3 region: CASSEGRDEQFF. For the CDR3, the DNA is TGTGCCAGCAGTGAAGGCAGGGACGAGCAGTTCTTC.

The table lists this clonotype with a few counts. The chain joins TRBV18 to TRBJ2-3; 9 positions agree with TRBD2. J was trimmed by 6 bases and V by 8 bases; bases with no gene match: 18. The CDR3 is 17 amino acids. Germline CDR1 reads KGHSH; CDR2 reads LQKENI. Here the CDR3 DNA reads TGTGCCAGCCGCCGGACTAGCGAAAGCAAGACCCCGGATACGCAGTATTTT. As protein: CASRRTSESKTPDTQYF.

V usage is TRBV5-1 and J usage is TRBJ2-7; tentatively, D is TRBD1 or TRBD2 (5 bases each). Germline CDR1 reads SGHRS; CDR2 reads YFSETQ. Deletions cut 4 bases from V and 6 bases from J, with 14 bases between. The CDR3 extends over 13 amino acids. CDR3 sequence: CASSGVGTSEQYV. In DNA form, the CDR3 reads TGCGCCAGCAGCGGGGTAGGGACGAGCGAGCAGTACGTC.

This clonotype was detected only a few times. CDR3 bases: TGTGCCAGCAGCGCGGGCGGTGGTGAGCAGTTCTTC. Protein product: CASSAGGGEQFF. The chain carries TRBV11-3 and TRBJ2-1, with D tentatively TRBD2 (5 bases). Germline V CDR1 and CDR2: SGHNT, YENEEA. The V end lost 5 bases, the J end lost 9 bases, and 11 bases lay between the germline ends. The CDR3 is 12 residues long.

This rearrangement joins TRBV7-3 to TRBJ2-2, with a possible D match to TRBD1 (5 bases). CDR1 is SGHTA, CDR2 FQGTGA, per germline. Trimming left V 5 bases short and J 3 bases short, with 13 bases between. The CDR3 totals 15 residues. CDR3 bases: TGTGCCAGCAGCCAGTCAGGGCCTTACACCGGGGAGCTGTTTTTT. This encodes CASSQSGPYTGELFF.

There are many counts of this clonotype. The chain combines TRBV4-1 with TRBJ2-1; 13 bases agree with TRBD2. This CDR3 has 17 residues. V shed 3 bases, J shed 3 bases, and the junction held 5 bases outside the gene matches. Germline CDR1 is MGHRA and CDR2 is YSYEKL. The CDR3 DNA is TGCGCCAGCAGCCACGTGACTAGCGGGGGGATCTACAATGAGCAGTTCTTC. It translates to CASSHVTSGGIYNEQFF.

This clonotype was detected a few times. This chain connects TRBV4-1 to TRBJ2-2, with D possibly matching TRBD1 (6 bases). CDR1 is MGHRA, CDR2 YSYEKL, per germline. This CDR3 region has 16 residues. Deletions cut 0 bases from V and 2 bases from J, with 10 bases between. DNA for the CDR3: TGCGCCAGCAGCCAAGAACAGGGTAGTAACACCGGGGAGCTGTTTTTT. It encodes CASSQEQGSNTGELFF.

This clonotype occurred many times. CDR3 residues: CASSLASLGLAGGTDTQYF. Here the CDR3 DNA reads TGTGCCAGCAGCTTAGCGTCCTTGGGACTAGCGGGAGGCACAGATACGCAGTATTTT. This chain uses TRBV7-6 with TRBJ2-3; 14 bases fit TRBD2. V was clipped by 0 bases and J by 1 base; unmatched bases: 6. The CDR3 extends over 19 amino acids. Germline CDR1 SGHVS, CDR2 FNYEAQ.

DNA for the CDR3: TGTGCCAGCAGCTCAACAGGGACAGCTCGCTACGAGCAGTACGTC. This gives the protein CASSSTGTARYEQYV. The chain carries TRBV7-8 and TRBJ2-7; 7 nucleotides match TRBD1. Germline-derived CDR1 and CDR2 are SGHVS and FQNEAQ. Trimming cost V 4 bases and J 3 bases; bases outside gene matches: 9. The CDR3 length is 15 residues.

This clonotype was detected only a few times. The rearrangement links TRBV2 to TRBJ2-1; TRBD2 agrees at 8 bases. From germline, CDR1 is SNHLY and CDR2 FYNNEI. The CDR3 has 15 residues. Trimming removed 2 bases from V and 9 bases from J; junction bases left unmatched: 9. CDR3 nucleotides: TGTGCCAGCAGTGAAACCAGCGGGGGAGCTGGTGAGCAGTTCTTC. Translation gives CASSETSGGAGEQFF.

The chain recombines TRBV2 with TRBJ2-3; D is undetermined. The germline V and J ends were trimmed by 4 bases and 2 bases, with 10 bases remaining between them. Germline CDR1 reads SNHLY; CDR2 reads FYNNEI. This CDR3 is built from 14 residues. CDR3 nucleotide sequence: TGTGCCAGCAGTGTCGTCAGAAACACAGATACGCAGTATTTT. Translating gives CASSVVRNTDTQYF.

This clonotype was recorded a few times. The chain combines TRBV7-8 with TRBJ2-7; D unresolved. This CDR3 comprises 14 residues. Trimming removed 4 bases at V and 2 bases at J, with 12 bases between. Germline CDR1 reads SGHVS; CDR2 reads FQNEAQ. The CDR3 DNA reads TGTGCCAGCAGCTATTCGGTTCAACCCTACGAGCAGTACTTC. Amino acids: CASSYSVQPYEQYF. Filled out from reference TRBV7-8 and TRBJ2-7, the complete variable domain reads GAGVSQSPRYKVAKRGQDVALRCDPISGHVSLFWYQQALGQGPEFLTYFQNEAQLDKSGLPSDRFFAERPEGSVSTLKIQRTQQEDSAVYLCASSYSVQPYEQYFGPGTRLTVT.

This clonotype was seen repeatedly, ten times or more. The genes are TRBV15 and TRBJ2-5; the D is unclear. CDR1 and CDR2 (germline): LNHNV, YYDKDF (reference sequence). Trimming removed 2 bases from V and 1 base from J, with 14 bases in between. The CDR3 has 16 amino acids. The CDR3 is CATSRWAEISQETQYF. The CDR3 DNA sequence: TGTGCCACCAGCAGATGGGCAGAGATCTCCCAAGAGACCCAGTACTTC.

This clonotype was recorded many times. The rearrangement joins TRBV29-1 to TRBJ2-1; the match to TRBD1 covers 8 bases. Trimming took 7 bases from V and 5 from J; bases not matched to a gene: 7. CDR3 length: 13 amino acids. CDR1 and CDR2 (germline): SQVTM, ANQGSEA. CDR3: CSAVGTGHNEQFF. The CDR3 DNA sequence: TGCAGCGCCGTAGGGACAGGCCACAATGAGCAGTTCTTC.

This clonotype appeared a few times. This chain links TRBV7-9 with TRBJ2-1, with 10 bases identical to TRBD1. With 5 bases clipped from V and 14 bases from J, the junction kept 6 bases outside the gene matches. Germline V lookup: CDR1 SEHNR, CDR2 FQNEAQ (reference sequence). This CDR3 is built from 12 residues. CDR3 DNA sequence: TGTGCCAGCAGCGCCTCGGACAGGGGGAAGTTCTTC. Its protein product is CASSASDRGKFF. The full variable domain, with the rest looked up from reference TRBV7-9 and TRBJ2-1, is DTGVSQNPRHKITKRGQNVTFRCDPISEHNRLYWYRQTLGQGPEFLTYFQNEAQLEKSRLLSDRFSAERPKGSFSTLEIQRTEQGDSAMYLCASSASDRGKFFGPGTRLTVL.

This clonotype has a count of ten or more. CDR3 loop: CASSQDGTYSYNEQFF. As DNA, the CDR3 is TGCGCCAGCAGCCAAGATGGGACGTACTCCTACAATGAGCAGTTCTTC. V and J are TRBV4-1 and TRBJ2-1, with D perhaps assigned TRBD1 or TRBD2 (5 bases each). This CDR3 comprises 16 residues. Germline V gene sequence: CDR1 MGHRA, CDR2 YSYEKL. The V end lost 0 bases, the J end lost 0 bases, and 9 bases lay between the germline ends.

There are a few counts of this clonotype. CDR3 DNA: TGCGCCAGCAGCCCCGAGCCCGTCACAGATACGCAGTATTTT. This encodes CASSPEPVTDTQYF. The V and J genes are TRBV4-1 and TRBJ2-3, with no clear D. V was clipped by 4 bases and J by 2 bases, with 10 bases between them. CDR1 is MGHRA, CDR2 YSYEKL, per germline. The CDR3 sequence is 14 residues long.